Listed below are T cell receptor beta chains from one sample, sequenced in a study of cytomegalovirus exposure and HLA in healthy donors. The protocol was immunoSEQ multiplex PCR, while the TCRdb copy is restricted to in-frame clones and leaves out a portion. The sample lists 220,000 or so clones, more than 65% occurring once. Source material: PBMCs. Every receptor here comes from a middle-aged man in good health and CMV-seronegative. Both conserved end residues are part of each CDR3. The order of the fields is J gene, V gene, D gene, clone size, CDR3 DNA, CDR3 protein. D genes are given only for firm matches. Expanded clones get a size class; other rows say once, few or many, or leave the size out.

TRBJ2-1 TRBV6-5 - - TGTGCCAGCACCGACGAGGTGGCTGAGCAGTTCTTC CASTDEVAEQFF
TRBJ1-5 TRBV7-3 - - TGTGCCAGCAGCTTAGGCCAGAATCAGCCCCAGCATTTT CASSLGQNQPQHF
TRBJ2-5 TRBV5-1 - - TGCGCCAGCAGCTTGGAAGTAATACAAGATACCCAGTACTTC CASSLEVIQDTQYF
TRBJ2-1 TRBV9 TRBD2 once TGTGCCAGCAGCGTAGTCCCCCTAGCGGGCCACTACAATGAGCAGTTCTTC CASSVVPLAGHYNEQFF
TRBJ2-3 TRBV30 - - TGTGCCTGGAGTGGGCCTAGAGATACGCAGTATTTT CAWSGPRDTQYF
TRBJ1-4 TRBV6-6 - - TGTGCCAGCAGCTCGGGGGGAGCTAATGAAAAACTGTTTTTT CASSSGGANEKLFF
TRBJ2-7 TRBV27 TRBD1 - TGTGCCAGCAGTTCCGACAGGGGCTCCTACGAGCAGTACTTC CASSSDRGSYEQYF
TRBJ2-1 TRBV2 - few TGTGCCAGCAGTGCAGGACAGTACAATGAGCAGTTCTTC CASSAGQYNEQFF
TRBJ2-1 TRBV6-6 TRBD2 - TGTGCCAGCACCTTGACTAGCGGTAACAATGAGCAGTTCTTC CASTLTSGNNEQFF
TRBJ1-3 TRBV27 - - TGTGCCAGCAGTTACAGGGTCCCTGGAAACACCATATATTTT CASSYRVPGNTIYF
TRBJ1-5 TRBV2 - - TGTGCCAGCAGTGAATGGGGGGGGCGCGGTCAGCCCCAGCATTTT CASSEWGGRGQPQHF
TRBJ2-4 TRBV7-3 TRBD2 once TGTGCCAGCAGCTTAGGCGGGAGGGCGAACATTCAGTACTTC CASSLGGRANIQYF
TRBJ1-4 TRBV5-4 - - TGTGCCAGCAGCTTAAGCCGACAGAGCAATGAAAAACTGTTTTTT CASSLSRQSNEKLFF
TRBJ2-1 TRBV7-9 TRBD2 - TGTGCCAGCAGCTTAGACGGGACTAGCGGGAGTAATAATGAGCAGTTCTTC CASSLDGTSGSNNEQFF
TRBJ2-2 TRBV9 TRBD1 - TGTGCCAGCAGCGTAGCCCGGACAGGGAAAGGGTTTAACACCGGGGAGCTGTTTTTT CASSVARTGKGFNTGELFF
TRBJ2-2 TRBV9 TRBD2 - TGTGCCAGCAGCGCCAGTAGCGGGGCGAACACCGGGGAGCTGTTTTTT CASSASSGANTGELFF
TRBJ1-1 TRBV9 - - TGTGCCAGCAGCTCCCGAACTGGGAACACTGAAGCTTTCTTT CASSSRTGNTEAFF
TRBJ2-5 TRBV7-8 - - TGTGCCAGCAGTTCAGTGGGGGGTCAAGAGACCCAGTACTTC CASSSVGGQETQYF
TRBJ1-4 TRBV6-5 - - TGTGCCGCCGCAGGACAGTTAAATGAAAAACTGTTTTTT CAAAGQLNEKLFF
TRBJ2-7 TRBV5-1 TRBD1 - TGCGCCAGCAGCTTGGACAGGGGGGCCTACGAGCAGTACTTC CASSLDRGAYEQYF
TRBJ2-5 TRBV5-1 TRBD2 - TGCGCCAGCAGCCCCGTTAGCGGGAGTGAGACCCAGTACTTC CASSPVSGSETQYF
TRBJ2-7 TRBV6-1 TRBD1 - TGTGCCAGCAGTGAAGGTTCAGGGGGTCTGAGAGAGCAGTACTTC CASSEGSGGLREQYF
TRBJ1-1 TRBV27 - - TGTGCCAGCAGTTTATCTGGCAGGGGGAACACTGAAGCTTTCTTT CASSLSGRGNTEAFF
TRBJ2-7 TRBV28 - - TGTGCCAGCAGTTTAAGGGGGAGAGGCGAGCAGTACTTC CASSLRGRGEQYF
TRBJ2-5 TRBV2 TRBD2 - TGTGCCAGCAGATTGACTAGCGCCCAAGGGACCCAGTACTTC CASRLTSAQGTQYF
TRBJ2-7 TRBV27 TRBD1 - TGTGCCAGCAGATTGACAGGGGGCGCATTCGACTACGAGCAGTACTTC CASRLTGGAFDYEQYF
TRBJ2-1 TRBV7-6 - - TGTGCCAGCAGCTTAGTCGGGAGTCTTAACAATGAGCAGTTCTTC CASSLVGSLNNEQFF